The present TCR beta chain was sequenced within a study of blood T cell repertoires in COVID-19. Background on the study: In each case, the material was cDNA or gDNA derived from T cells, B-cell-depleted T cells, or PBMCs.

This CDR3 contains 16 residues. From germline, CDR1 is LGHNA and CDR2 YNFKEQ. The V end was cut by 0 bases, the J end by 0 bases, with 9 bases between. Per the study methods: Amplification from reference gene primers served as the basis for estimated nucleated cell counts. The repertoire was sequenced with immunoSEQ multiplex PCR; TCRdb's copy has only in-frame clones and lacks some. The V and J calls and clone size come from that table; D and trimming were worked out from the DNA. The sample comprises under 250,000 clones, roughly 80% of which are singletons, and 5.5% rests with the top ten. The origin of this receptor is a woman aged 70 to 79 with acute or convalescent COVID-19. The sample was peripheral blood. The chain carries TRBV4-2 and TRBJ2-1, with D possibly being TRBD2 (6 bases). CDR3 sequence: CASSQDPGLSYNEQFF. In DNA, the CDR3 is TGTGCCAGCAGCCAAGATCCGGGACTCTCCTACAATGAGCAGTTCTTC.